The 27 T cell receptor beta chains listed next were all sequenced from one sample in a study of shared clonotypes between healthy human individuals. Naive CD8 populations comprised CD45RO-negative cells positively selected for CCR7, excluding terminally differentiated effector memory CD45RA+ cells. Some clones are missing from TCRdb's copy, which holds only in-frame ones; the method was immunoSEQ multiplex PCR. The data hold some 2 million clones, with about 95% observed a single time. Sample: naive CD8+ T cells sorted from blood. The receptors shown here come from a young man in good health.

This chain uses TRBV7-8 with TRBJ2-5; 9 bases align to TRBD1. This CDR3 is built from 14 residues. With V trimmed by 4 bases and J by 6 bases, 6 bases remained unmatched. Germline CDR1 and CDR2: SGHVS and FQNEAQ. CDR3 DNA sequence: TGTGCCAGCAGCTCCAGGACAGGGGTTCAGACCCAGTACTTC. This translates into CASSSRTGVQTQYF.

V usage is TRBV6-1 and J usage is TRBJ2-1, with 13 positions matching TRBD2. The J segment lost 8 bases and the V segment lost 6 bases, leaving 4 bases of the junction unmatched. The V gene's germline CDR1 is MNHNS and CDR2 SASEGT. The length of the CDR3 is 14 residues. The CDR3 region is CASRTSGGSYEQFF. The CDR3 coding sequence is TGTGCCAGCAGGACTAGCGGGGGGTCGTATGAGCAGTTCTTC.

In DNA, the CDR3 is TGTGCCAGCAGCCCCCAAAGGAACCACTACGAGCAGTACTTC. The encoded protein is CASSPQRNHYEQYF. The chain recombines TRBV7-9 with TRBJ2-7; no clear D gene. The CDR3 consists of 14 residues. CDR1 and CDR2 from the germline V gene are SEHNR and FQNEAQ (reference sequence). Between the trimmed V and J ends, which lost 5 bases and 3 bases, there was a span of 14 bases.

The genes are TRBV9 and TRBJ2-2; 11 nucleotides align to TRBD2. The CDR3 is 17 residues long. The germline gives CDR1 SGDLS, CDR2 YYNGEE. V was pared by 1 base and J by 1 base, with 3 bases of the junction left unmatched. The CDR3 spells CASSVSTSGVNTGELFF. For the CDR3, the DNA is TGTGCCAGCAGCGTATCGACTAGCGGGGTGAACACCGGGGAGCTGTTTTTT.

This chain links TRBV28 with TRBJ2-7; no firm D call. Trimming left V 2 bases short and J 2 bases short, with 13 bases between. Germline CDR1 and CDR2: MDHEN and SYDVKM. The CDR3 contains 15 residues. CDR3 in amino acids: CASSLVPDHPYEQYF. In DNA form, the CDR3 reads TGTGCCAGCAGTTTAGTCCCAGATCATCCCTACGAGCAGTACTTC.

Regarding this clone: Other DNA sequences in this sample translate to the same CDR3. The chain has TRBV9 and TRBJ2-5; possibly TRBD1 or TRBD2 for D (5 bases each). The V and J ends lost 2 bases and 4 bases respectively, with 12 bases between them. CDR3 length: 14 residues. Germline V gives CDR1 SGDLS, CDR2 YYNGEE. The CDR3 region has the DNA TGTGCCAGCAGCGTCGAGGGGTTGGGAGAGACCCAGTACTTC. The encoded protein is CASSVEGLGETQYF.

The chain is built from TRBV18 and TRBJ2-2; 9 positions match TRBD1. Trimming at V came to 0 bases and at J to 3 bases, leaving 2 bases not matched to a gene. The germline gives CDR1 KGHSH, CDR2 LQKENI. The CDR3 sequence is 16 residues long. The CDR3 here is CASSPPTGGDTGELFF. DNA of the CDR3: TGTGCCAGCTCACCACCAACAGGGGGCGACACCGGGGAGCTGTTTTTT.

The J gene is TRBJ2-1, the V gene TRBV29-1; D gene unclear. Germline V gene data show CDR1 as SQVTM and CDR2 as ANQGSEA. The CDR3 is 13 amino acids. V was shortened by 3 bases and J by 4 bases, with 10 bases between the two germline ends. CDR3 DNA sequence: TGCAGCGTTGAGGGTGTGGGGTACAATGAGCAGTTCTTC. This codes for CSVEGVGYNEQFF.

The V and J genes are TRBV4-3 and TRBJ2-3; TRBD1 matches 8 bases. V lost 4 bases to trimming and J lost 6 bases; unmatched junction nucleotides: 12. The CDR3 is 16 amino acids. Germline assignment: CDR1 LGHNA and CDR2 YSLEER. The CDR3 reads CASSPQAGGWMDTQYF. Here the CDR3 DNA reads TGCGCCAGCAGCCCCCAGGCAGGGGGCTGGATGGATACGCAGTATTTT.

A single count supports this clone. This rearrangement joins TRBV10-3 to TRBJ2-4; the match to TRBD2 covers 7 bases. The CDR3 has 19 residues. V trimming: 0 bases; J trimming: 2 bases; junction bases outside the gene matches: 13. Germline CDR1 reads ENHRY; CDR2 reads SYGVKD. The CDR3 DNA is TGTGCCATCAGTGAGTCGATTTTAGTTCGGGGAGGGCCCAAAAACATTCAGTACTTC. This gives the protein CAISESILVRGGPKNIQYF.

Worth noting for this clone: Other DNA sequences from this sample encode an identical CDR3 as well. V and J are TRBV27 and TRBJ2-7; no reliable D call. The V and J ends lost 0 bases and 0 bases respectively, with 3 bases between them. The CDR3 has 13 residues. Germline V gene lookup returns CDR1 MNHEY and CDR2 SMNVEV (reference sequence). The CDR3 DNA reads as TGTGCCAGCAGTTTATCAGACTCCTACGAGCAGTACTTC. It translates to CASSLSDSYEQYF.

This chain links TRBV27 with TRBJ2-7, with D hard to call. V was trimmed by 3 bases and J by 4 bases, leaving 13 bases between them. The CDR3 has 14 residues. The germline gives CDR1 MNHEY, CDR2 SMNVEV (reference sequence). The CDR3 sequence: CASSFRAIFYEQYF. The CDR3 DNA sequence: TGTGCCAGCAGTTTCCGGGCCATATTTTACGAGCAGTACTTC.

This clone was seen once. V and J are TRBV7-2 and TRBJ2-2, with D hard to call. With 7 bases removed from V and 6 bases from J, the gap between germline ends came to 18 bases. CDR1 is SGHTA and CDR2 is FQGNSA in the germline V gene. The CDR3 spans 15 residues. The CDR3 DNA reads TGTGCCAGCACCCTTCGTCCTATGACGGCCGGGGAGCTGTTTTTT. Translating gives CASTLRPMTAGELFF.

Remarks on this clone: Other DNA sequences of this sample code for an identical CDR3. The rearrangement links TRBV9 to TRBJ2-7; no clear D gene. Per germline, CDR1 SGDLS and CDR2 YYNGEE. The CDR3 length is 14 residues. V shed 2 bases and J shed 1 base, with 10 bases lying between them. The CDR3 DNA sequence: TGTGCCAGCAGCGTGGGTGCCTCATCCTACGAGCAGTACTTC. It yields the protein CASSVGASSYEQYF.

This clone was counted once. As DNA, the CDR3 is TGTGCCAGCAGCGTAGAAGGCTACCTCACCGGGGAGCTGTTTTTT. Its protein is CASSVEGYLTGELFF. This sequence joins TRBV9 and TRBJ2-2; D is ambiguous. Germline assignment: CDR1 SGDLS and CDR2 YYNGEE. V gave up 0 bases and J gave up 4 bases, with 10 bases separating them. The CDR3 extends over 15 amino acids.

The rearrangement links TRBV30 to TRBJ1-5; the D gene is possibly TRBD1 (6 bases). Trimming removed 4 bases from V and 6 bases from J, with 16 bases in between. Germline CDR1 and CDR2: GTSNPN and SVGIG (reference sequence). The CDR3 loop spans 14 amino acids. This CDR3 is CAWNEQGGIQPQHF. The CDR3 nucleotides read TGTGCCTGGAATGAACAGGGCGGGATTCAGCCCCAGCATTTT.

V gene TRBV29-1 combines with J gene TRBJ2-4; TRBD1 is a possible D gene (5 bases). V was clipped by 3 bases and J by 9 bases, with 12 bases between them. The CDR3 is 12 amino acids. CDR1 and CDR2 (germline): SQVTM, ANQGSEA. CDR3 region: CSVESSGAIQYF. CDR3 coding DNA: TGCAGCGTTGAGTCATCTGGGGCCATTCAGTACTTC. Supplemented by reference TRBV29-1 and TRBJ2-4, the full variable domain reads SAVISQKPSRDICQRGTSLTIQCQVDSQVTMMFWYRQQPGQSLTLIATANQGSEATYESGFVIDKFPISRPNLTFSTLTVSNMSPEDSSIYLCSVESSGAIQYFGAGTRLSVL.

The chain carries TRBV10-2 and TRBJ1-4; D not resolved. The CDR3 has 16 amino acids. V dropped 3 bases and J dropped 0 bases, with 11 bases sitting between them. Per germline, CDR1 WSHSY and CDR2 SAAADI. CDR3 bases: TGCGCCAGCAGTGACGGGAGGGAGGCAACTAATGAAAAACTGTTTTTT. Translation gives CASSDGREATNEKLFF.

CDR3 in DNA: TGTGCCAGCAGCTTAGAGACCGGGATATACGAGCAGTACTTC. This translates into CASSLETGIYEQYF. The chain recombines TRBV7-8 with TRBJ2-7; TRBD2 might be the D (5 bases). CDR1 is SGHVS and CDR2 is FQNEAQ in the germline V gene. The length of the CDR3 is 14 residues. The V gene lost 1 base and the J gene lost 4 bases, with 11 bases spanning the gap.

This rearrangement joins TRBV2 to TRBJ2-1; 10 bases map to TRBD2. The ends lost 5 bases at V and 5 bases at J; junction bases unmatched: 9. Germline lookup yields CDR1 SNHLY and CDR2 FYNNEI. The CDR3 has 16 amino acids. For the CDR3, the DNA is TGTGCCAGCAGTCTACTACTAGCGGGGCCTCACAATGAGCAGTTCTTC. Translating gives CASSLLLAGPHNEQFF.

The V call is TRBV5-4, the J call TRBJ2-7; no clear D. With 0 bases removed from V and 6 bases from J, the gap between germline ends came to 13 bases. The CDR3 runs 14 residues. The germline V gene encodes CDR1 SGHNT and CDR2 YYREEE (reference sequence). The CDR3 loop reads CASSLVGLEGEQYF. The CDR3 bases are TGTGCCAGCAGCTTGGTGGGCCTAGAAGGCGAGCAGTACTTC.

The chain is built from TRBV4-3 and TRBJ2-1; D possibly corresponds to TRBD2 (5 bases). The CDR3 is made up of 18 amino acids. V was cut by 0 bases and J by 6 bases, with 21 bases left in between. Germline CDR1 is LGHNA and CDR2 is YSLEER. The CDR3, as DNA: TGCGCCAGCAGCCAAGACGTAACAGCGGTAGGGTTGCGCAATGAGCAGTTCTTC. Translating it yields CASSQDVTAVGLRNEQFF.

The chain has TRBV12-5 and TRBJ1-5, with D unclear. Germline V gene data show CDR1 as LGHNT and CDR2 as FRNRAP. The V gene lost 4 bases and the J gene lost 0 bases, with 10 bases spanning the gap. The CDR3 is made up of 15 amino acids. The CDR3 region is CASGSPAASNQPQHF. The CDR3 bases are TGTGCTAGTGGTTCCCCCGCAGCTAGCAATCAGCCCCAGCATTTT.

The chain combines TRBV7-8 with TRBJ1-4; perhaps TRBD1 as D (5 bases). CDR3 size: 17 residues. The germline CDR1 and CDR2 sequences are SGHVS and FQNEAQ. V was cut by 2 bases and J by 6 bases, with 19 bases left in between. CDR3 loop: CASSLWWQGEAHEKLFF. The DNA of the CDR3 is TGTGCCAGCAGCTTATGGTGGCAGGGCGAAGCTCATGAAAAACTGTTTTTT.

V gene TRBV9 combines with J gene TRBJ2-3; 8 bases agree with TRBD1. This CDR3 contains 15 residues. CDR1 SGDLS and CDR2 YYNGEE come from the germline V gene. V shed 5 bases and J 1 base; nucleotides not matched to a gene: 6. CDR3 protein: CASRLGQGGTDTQYF. CDR3 in DNA: TGTGCCAGCAGATTAGGACAGGGTGGCACAGATACGCAGTATTTT. Full variable domain (missing parts from reference TRBV9 and TRBJ2-3): DSGVTQTPKHLITATGQRVTLRCSPRSGDLSVYWYQQSLDQGLQFLIQYYNGEERAKGNILERFSAQQFPDLHSELNLSSLELGDSALYFCASRLGQGGTDTQYFGPGTRLTVL.

This clone has more than one count but fewer than ten. Other DNA sequences of this sample code for an identical CDR3. V usage is TRBV30 and J usage is TRBJ2-2; 10 nucleotides agree with TRBD2. Germline V CDR1 and CDR2: GTSNPN, SVGIG (reference sequence). This CDR3 contains 14 residues. V lost 4 bases, J lost 3 bases, and 2 bases stayed unmatched. Written as DNA, the CDR3 is TGTGCCTGGAATCTAGCGGGAGACACCGGGGAGCTGTTTTTT. It yields the protein CAWNLAGDTGELFF.

This rearrangement joins TRBV19 to TRBJ2-3, with D hard to call. This CDR3 has 13 amino acids. V dropped 0 bases and J dropped 15 bases, with 16 bases sitting between them. Germline lookup yields CDR1 LNHDA and CDR2 SQIVND (reference sequence). For the CDR3, the DNA is TGTGCCAGTAGTATAGATATTTCCAACTCGCTATATTTT. The encoded protein is CASSIDISNSLYF.